Below are 19 T cell receptor beta chains sequenced from a single sample in a study of OX40 agonist ivuxolimab in advanced cancers. The table came from immunoSEQ multiplex PCR; TCRdb's copy has only in-frame clones and leaves some out. The table has about 81,000 clones, around 85% seen once. This sample comprised CD4+ or CD8+ T cells sorted from blood, obtained in a trial of the OX40 agonist ivuxolimab. These receptors were obtained from an adult with an advanced solid tumor such as melanoma, head and neck, liver or kidney cancer.

A few counts support this clone. The rearrangement links TRBV10-3 to TRBJ1-2; 7 bases are a match to TRBD1. This CDR3 region has 14 residues. V shed 5 bases and J 3 bases; nucleotides not matched to a gene: 6. Germline V gene lookup returns CDR1 ENHRY and CDR2 SYGVKD. The CDR3 reads CAISPAGGHYGYTF. CDR3 sequence (DNA): TGTGCCATCAGTCCCGCAGGGGGTCACTATGGCTACACCTTC.

V and J are TRBV5-6 and TRBJ1-5, with 9 bases matching TRBD1. Germline-derived CDR1 and CDR2 are SGHDT and YYEEEE. The CDR3 runs to 16 residues. J lost 6 bases, V lost 0 bases, and 7 bases had no gene match. CDR3 region: CASSLALTGGGQPQHF. DNA for the CDR3: TGTGCCAGCAGCTTGGCTCTTACAGGGGGCGGTCAGCCCCAGCATTTT.

This chain joins TRBV27 and TRBJ2-5; 7 nucleotides line up with TRBD1. This CDR3 has 16 residues. V dropped 4 bases and J dropped 4; count of bases not matched to a gene: 12. CDR1 and CDR2 from the germline V gene are MNHEY and SMNVEV (reference sequence). CDR3 sequence (DNA): TGTGCCAGCAGTTATCTCATCGGGACAGCGGTAGAGACCCAGTACTTC. Its translation is CASSYLIGTAVETQYF.

This chain links TRBV4-3 with TRBJ1-4; D unclear. CDR1 is LGHNA, CDR2 YSLEER, per germline. The CDR3 runs 15 residues. Trimming shortened V by 0 bases and J by 7 bases, and 12 bases separated the two germline ends. DNA for the CDR3: TGCGCCAGCAGCCAAGAAGGTGGGGATGGTGAAAAACTGTTTTTT. This gives the protein CASSQEGGDGEKLFF.

The chain couples TRBV27 to TRBJ2-5; no definite D call. The CDR3 contains 12 residues. V lost 3 bases to trimming and J lost 4 bases, with 6 bases between them. Per the germline V gene, CDR1 is MNHEY and CDR2 is SMNVEV (reference sequence). CDR3 sequence: CASSFNGETQYF. In DNA, the CDR3 is TGTGCCAGCAGTTTTAATGGAGAGACCCAGTACTTC.

The chain uses TRBV4-1 and TRBJ2-2; maybe TRBD2 (5 bases). V gave up 0 bases and J gave up 3 bases, with 14 bases separating them. The CDR3 sequence is 17 residues long. Germline CDR1 is MGHRA and CDR2 is YSYEKL. The CDR3 nucleotides are TGCGCCAGCAGCCAAGATAGTGAGGGAACCTACACCGGGGAGCTGTTTTTT. Translation: CASSQDSEGTYTGELFF.

The chain recombines TRBV10-3 with TRBJ2-7; TRBD1 aligns across 7 bases. The CDR3 extends over 15 amino acids. Germline V gene lookup returns CDR1 ENHRY and CDR2 SYGVKD. After removal of 10 bases from V and 3 bases from J, the junction contained 15 bases not matched to a gene. CDR3 nucleotide sequence: TGTGCCAGAACGCACGAGACAGGGCTGAACTACGAGCAGTACGTC. Residues: CARTHETGLNYEQYV.

This clone is termed medium-sized (0.01 to 0.1%). CDR3 loop: CASGQGANTEAFF. CDR3 DNA: TGTGCCAGCGGACAGGGGGCGAACACTGAAGCTTTCTTT. The chain joins TRBV5-4 to TRBJ1-1; 11 positions agree with TRBD1. V was pared by 7 bases and J by 1 base, with 0 bases of the junction left unmatched. CDR1 and CDR2 (germline): SGHNT, YYREEE (reference sequence). The CDR3 spans 13 residues.

The chain has TRBV28 and TRBJ1-5, with a possible D match to TRBD1 (5 bases). V lost 1 base and J lost 6, with 16 bases in between. The germline V gene has CDR1 MDHEN and CDR2 SYDVKM. The CDR3 is 16 amino acids. CDR3 protein: CASSLLGVLFVQPQHF. The CDR3 DNA sequence: TGTGCCAGCAGTTTATTGGGGGTTTTGTTTGTTCAGCCCCAGCATTTT.

The rearrangement joins TRBV28 to TRBJ1-1, with 8 positions matching TRBD1. The CDR3 covers 15 residues. Germline V gives CDR1 MDHEN, CDR2 SYDVKM. V trimming: 2 bases; J trimming: 4 bases; junction bases outside the gene matches: 6. CDR3 nucleotides: TGTGCCAGCAGTTTAAGGCAGGGGGCGAGCACTGAAGCTTTCTTT. Amino acids: CASSLRQGASTEAFF. Combining the CDR3 with reference TRBV28 and TRBJ1-1 gives the whole variable domain DVKVTQSSRYLVKRTGEKVFLECVQDMDHENMFWYRQDPGLGLRLIYFSYDVKMKEKGDIPEGYSVSREKKERFSLILESASTNQTSMYLCASSLRQGASTEAFFGQGTRLTVV.

The rearrangement links TRBV4-1 to TRBJ1-2; no clear D. Germline V gene sequence: CDR1 MGHRA, CDR2 YSYEKL. This CDR3 spans 15 amino acids. The germline V and J ends were trimmed by 5 bases and 3 bases, with 16 bases remaining between them. For the CDR3, the DNA is TGCGCCAGCAGCACCCTTGCCCGAGCGGACTATGGCTACACCTTC. Residues: CASSTLARADYGYTF.

The chain links TRBV2 to TRBJ2-2; D gene uncertain. CDR1 is SNHLY, CDR2 FYNNEI, per germline. The CDR3 consists of 13 residues. V lost 6 bases and J 4 bases, leaving 9 bases between the germline ends. Here the CDR3 reads CASREFGTGELFF. CDR3 DNA: TGTGCCAGCAGGGAATTCGGCACCGGGGAGCTGTTTTTT.

In DNA, the CDR3 is TGCGCCAGCAGTGATTGGGGCGGGAGCTACGAGCAGTACGTC. Its protein product is CASSDWGGSYEQYV. The rearrangement links TRBV10-2 to TRBJ2-7, with 7 bases fitting TRBD2. The ends lost 3 bases at V and 3 bases at J; junction bases unmatched: 5. This CDR3 has 14 residues. Germline V gene data show CDR1 as WSHSY and CDR2 as SAAADI.

The chain is built from TRBV29-1 and TRBJ1-4, with D unresolved. V was trimmed by 0 bases and J by 8 bases, leaving 16 bases between them. The CDR3 consists of 15 residues. CDR1 SQVTM and CDR2 ANQGSEA come from the germline V gene. CDR3 bases: TGCAGCGTTGAAGATCCCAAACTCGGTGGCGAAAAACTGTTTTTT. Protein product: CSVEDPKLGGEKLFF.

The V call is TRBV4-2, the J call TRBJ2-7, with a tentative D call TRBD2 (5 bases). The germline gives CDR1 LGHNA, CDR2 YNFKEQ. V shed 0 bases and J shed 4 bases, with 22 bases lying between them. This CDR3 is 18 amino acids long. The CDR3 DNA sequence: TGTGCCAGCAGCCAAGATTGCCCCGAGCAGAGGGCTTATTACGAGCAGTACGTC. Translating gives CASSQDCPEQRAYYEQYV.

The V gene is TRBV6-9, the J gene TRBJ1-1; no reliable D call. This CDR3 has 14 residues. Trimming left V 2 bases short and J 3 bases short, with 10 bases between. Germline V gene lookup returns CDR1 MNHGY and CDR2 SVAAGI. As DNA, the CDR3 is TGTGCCAGCAGTTATAGGACCTCGGACACTGAAGCTTTCTTT. Protein: CASSYRTSDTEAFF.

J is TRBJ2-1 and V is TRBV7-3; D might be TRBD2 (6 bases). The CDR3 covers 15 residues. V was shortened by 5 bases and J by 4 bases, with 15 bases between the two germline ends. The germline V gene encodes CDR1 SGHTA and CDR2 FQGTGA. The CDR3 loop reads CASSPGGPNYNEQFF. The DNA of the CDR3 is TGTGCCAGCAGCCCCGGAGGGCCAAATTACAATGAGCAGTTCTTC. Supplemented by reference TRBV7-3 and TRBJ2-1, the full variable domain reads GAGVSQTPSNKVTEKGKYVELRCDPISGHTALYWYRQSLGQGPEFLIYFQGTGAADDSGLPNDRFFAVRPEGSVSTLKIQRTERGDSAVYLCASSPGGPNYNEQFFGPGTRLTVL.

The genes are TRBV19 and TRBJ2-5; D may be TRBD1 or TRBD2 (6 bases each). This CDR3 has 14 amino acids. Germline lookup yields CDR1 LNHDA and CDR2 SQIVND (reference sequence). V was clipped by 7 bases and J by 4 bases, with 16 bases between them. For the CDR3, the DNA is TGTGCCAGTAAAGAGGGGGGCTCGCTAGAGACCCAGTACTTC. Protein product: CASKEGGSLETQYF. The variable domain in full, completed from reference TRBV19 and TRBJ2-5, reads DGGITQSPKYLFRKEGQNVTLSCEQNLNHDAMYWYRQDPGQGLRLIYYSQIVNDFQKGDIAEGYSVSREKKESFPLTVTSAQKNPTAFYLCASKEGGSLETQYFGPGTRLLVL.

The V call is TRBV7-3, the J call TRBJ1-6; D unresolved. Trimming took 0 bases from V and 7 from J, leaving 7 bases between them. The CDR3 spans 14 residues. Germline lookup yields CDR1 SGHTA and CDR2 FQGTGA. The CDR3: CASSLTGVNSPLHF. Written as DNA, the CDR3 is TGTGCCAGCAGCTTAACGGGCGTAAATTCACCCCTCCACTTT.